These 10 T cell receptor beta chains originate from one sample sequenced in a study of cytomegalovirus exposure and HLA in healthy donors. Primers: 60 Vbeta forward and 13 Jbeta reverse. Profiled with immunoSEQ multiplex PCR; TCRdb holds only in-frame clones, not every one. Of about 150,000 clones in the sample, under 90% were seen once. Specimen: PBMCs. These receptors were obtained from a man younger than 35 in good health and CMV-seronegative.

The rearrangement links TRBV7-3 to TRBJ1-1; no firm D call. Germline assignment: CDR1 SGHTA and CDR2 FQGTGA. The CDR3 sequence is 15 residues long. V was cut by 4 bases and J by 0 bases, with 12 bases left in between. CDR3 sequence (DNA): TGTGCCAGCAGCTCCTCGGTAGGAGTGAACACTGAAGCTTTCTTT. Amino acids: CASSSSVGVNTEAFF.

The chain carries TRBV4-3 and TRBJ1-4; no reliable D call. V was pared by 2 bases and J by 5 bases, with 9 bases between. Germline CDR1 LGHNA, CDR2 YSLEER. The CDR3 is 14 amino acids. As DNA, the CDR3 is TGCGCCAGCAGCCAATTGGCCATCAATGAAAAACTGTTTTTT. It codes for CASSQLAINEKLFF.

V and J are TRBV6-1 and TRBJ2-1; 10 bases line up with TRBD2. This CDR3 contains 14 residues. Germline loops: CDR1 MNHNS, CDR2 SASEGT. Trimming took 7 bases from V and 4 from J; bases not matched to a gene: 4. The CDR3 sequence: CASIRTSGYNEQFF. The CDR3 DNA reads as TGTGCCAGCATCAGGACTAGCGGTTACAATGAGCAGTTCTTC.

The CDR3, as DNA: TGTGCCAGCAGCCATACAGGGGACGCCAAAAACATTCAGTACTTC. Translation gives CASSHTGDAKNIQYF. The chain is built from TRBV28 and TRBJ2-4, with 7 positions matching TRBD1. The CDR3 is 15 residues long. Losses at the gene ends were 6 bases for V and 1 base for J; bases not matched to a gene: 6. Germline CDR1 MDHEN, CDR2 SYDVKM.

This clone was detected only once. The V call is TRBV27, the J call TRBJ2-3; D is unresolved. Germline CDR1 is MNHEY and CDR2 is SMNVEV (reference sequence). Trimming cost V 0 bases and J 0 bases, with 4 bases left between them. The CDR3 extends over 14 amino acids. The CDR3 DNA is TGTGCCAGCAGTTTATCGGCTAGCACAGATACGCAGTATTTT. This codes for CASSLSASTDTQYF.

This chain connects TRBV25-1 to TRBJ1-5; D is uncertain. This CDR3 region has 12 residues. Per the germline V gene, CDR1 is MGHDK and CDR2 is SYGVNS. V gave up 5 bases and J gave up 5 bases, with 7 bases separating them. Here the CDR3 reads CASSLLDQPQHF. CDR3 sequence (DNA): TGTGCCAGCAGTTTACTTGATCAGCCCCAGCATTTT.

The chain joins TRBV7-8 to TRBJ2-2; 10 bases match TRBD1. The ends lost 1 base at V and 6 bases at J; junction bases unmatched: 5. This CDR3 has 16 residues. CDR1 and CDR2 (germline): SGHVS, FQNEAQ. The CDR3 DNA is TGTGCCAGCAGCTTAGGGGACAGGGGTGGTCCCGGGGAGCTGTTTTTT. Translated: CASSLGDRGGPGELFF.

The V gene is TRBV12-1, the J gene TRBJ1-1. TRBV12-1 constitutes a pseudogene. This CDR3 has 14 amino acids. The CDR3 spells CASSPDRGNTEAFF. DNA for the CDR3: TGTGCCAGCAGCCCTGATCGGGGGAACACTGAAGCTTTCTTT.

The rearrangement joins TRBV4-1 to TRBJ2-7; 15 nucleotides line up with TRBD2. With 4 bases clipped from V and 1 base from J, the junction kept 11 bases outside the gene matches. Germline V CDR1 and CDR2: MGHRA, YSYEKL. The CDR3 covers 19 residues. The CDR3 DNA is TGCGCCAGCAGCCCTACGGGACTAGCGGGAGGTCGGGGATCCTACGAGCAGTACTTC. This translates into CASSPTGLAGGRGSYEQYF.

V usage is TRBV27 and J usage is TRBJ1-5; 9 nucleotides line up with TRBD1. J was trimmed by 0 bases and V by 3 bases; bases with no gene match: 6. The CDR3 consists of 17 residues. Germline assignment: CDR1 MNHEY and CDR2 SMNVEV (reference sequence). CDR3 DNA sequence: TGTGCCAGCAGTTTGTACAGGGGGCCCAATAGCAATCAGCCCCAGCATTTT. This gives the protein CASSLYRGPNSNQPQHF.